What follows are 13 T cell receptor beta chains derived from one specimen sequenced in a study of human T cells and chemical hapten exposure (dated by TCRdb to 2020 to 2023). Library preparation was by RACE. Sequencing instrument: NextSeq 500. Clones were called with MiXCR by TCRdb after fastp trimmed the public reads at Q25, and only in-frame beta chains were retained. Rows are unified per CDR3 protein, each entry keeping the most common DNA and genes. This sample comprises roughly 75,000 distinct CDR3 sequences, around 9.4% of them detected only once. In total, the top ten clones hold roughly 1.6% of the sample. The intended sense of this specimen's time point label: healthy volunteer bleed at 6 weeks. Total RNA was extracted from unfractionated whole blood that had been collected in Tempus Blood RNA tubes. What was sequenced was whole blood. The origin of the receptors is a female donor in good health. Some clones in this sample may be carry-over from other donors' samples.

This clonotype has more than one count but fewer than ten. J is TRBJ1-1 and V is TRBV7-9; the D is unclear. The CDR3 consists of 15 residues. Germline CDR1 reads SEHNR; CDR2 reads FQNEAQ (reference sequence). V shed 5 bases and J shed 2 bases, with 15 bases lying between them. As DNA, the CDR3 is TGTGCCAGCAGCCTTCAGGCGGGAGTAAACACTGAAGCTTTCTTT. This sequence encodes CASSLQAGVNTEAFF.

This clonotype was seen many times. The rearrangement uses TRBV2 and TRBJ1-5; D is unclear. This CDR3 is 17 amino acids long. V was shortened by 3 bases and J by 1 base, with 16 bases between the two germline ends. Per germline, CDR1 SNHLY and CDR2 FYNNEI. In DNA form, the CDR3 reads TGTGCCAGCAGTGATTCCGGATCCCTCCTAAGCAATCAGCCCCAGCATTTT. It encodes CASSDSGSLLSNQPQHF.

V and J are TRBV9 and TRBJ1-1; D gene unclear. This CDR3 spans 13 amino acids. Germline V lookup: CDR1 SGDLS, CDR2 YYNGEE. The germline V and J ends were trimmed by 8 bases and 1 base, with 12 bases remaining between them. The CDR3 DNA sequence: TGTGCCAGTAGTGGTTGGAGGAACACTGAAGCTTTCTTT. This codes for CASSGWRNTEAFF.

This clonotype was counted only a few times. V usage is TRBV12-3 or TRBV12-4 and J usage is TRBJ2-3; TRBD2 agrees at 7 bases. This CDR3 contains 15 residues. V trimming: 3 bases; J trimming: 0 bases; junction bases outside the gene matches: 3. CDR3 coding DNA: TGTGCCAGCAGTTTTCCTAGCGGAAGCACAGATACGCAGTATTTT. As protein: CASSFPSGSTDTQYF.

This clonotype was seen ten or more times. The rearrangement uses TRBV10-3 and TRBJ2-7; a weak D match, TRBD2 (7 bases). Germline V gene sequence: CDR1 ENHRY, CDR2 SYGVKD. The CDR3 is made up of 18 amino acids. V was cut by 0 bases and J by 2 bases, with 20 bases left in between. The CDR3 region is CAISESSTSRGPTYEQYF. CDR3 nucleotide sequence: TGTGCCATCAGTGAGTCCTCCACGTCGCGGGGGCCCACCTACGAGCAGTACTTC.

This clonotype was picked up many times. CDR3 DNA: TGTGCCAGCAGTCCAAAGAAATCATCCAGCGCCCTAGCCAAAAACATTCAGTACTTC. This sequence encodes CASSPKKSSSALAKNIQYF. V gene TRBV27 combines with J gene TRBJ2-4; the D is unclear. Germline CDR1 is MNHEY and CDR2 is SMNVEV (reference sequence). The CDR3 runs 19 residues. The ends were cut back, 5 bases at V and 0 bases at J, with 23 bases in the middle.

This rearrangement joins TRBV5-4 to TRBJ2-7; TRBD2 aligns across 16 bases. The CDR3 runs 17 residues. The junction had 9 bases not matched to a gene; V was cut back by 4 bases and J by 5 bases. CDR1 and CDR2 from the germline V gene are SGHNT and YYREEE (reference sequence). The CDR3 DNA sequence: TGTGCCAGCAGCCCCTCGGGACTAGCGGGGGGGCAAAACGAGCAGTACTTC. Its protein product is CASSPSGLAGGQNEQYF.

The chain combines TRBV12-3 or TRBV12-4 with TRBJ2-3; D gene unclear. Trimming cost V 6 bases and J 4 bases, with 11 bases left between them. The CDR3 has 13 residues. Here the CDR3 DNA reads TGTGCCAGCAGCAGTAGTTTTGCAGATACGCAGTATTTT. This encodes CASSSSFADTQYF.

This clonotype was detected only a few times. V usage is TRBV12-3 or TRBV12-4 and J usage is TRBJ1-3, with D perhaps TRBD1 (5 bases). The CDR3 runs 14 residues. V was trimmed by 7 bases and J by 3 bases, leaving 13 bases between them. The CDR3: CASTTGLLGNTIYF. In DNA, the CDR3 is TGTGCCAGCACCACAGGACTACTTGGAAACACCATATATTTT.

The chain recombines TRBV13 with TRBJ2-1; no reliable D call. CDR1 is PRHDT and CDR2 is FYEKMQ in the germline V gene (reference sequence). The ends were cut back, 3 bases at V and 1 base at J, with 10 bases in the middle. The CDR3 runs 15 residues. The CDR3 coding sequence is TGTGCCAGCAGCTTTTTAAGGAGTTCCTACAATGAGCAGTTCTTC. Its protein is CASSFLRSSYNEQFF.

The gene calls are TRBV9 and TRBJ1-1, with D tentatively TRBD1 (6 bases). The germline V and J ends were trimmed by 3 bases and 1 base, with 16 bases remaining between them. The CDR3 has 16 residues. Germline-derived CDR1 and CDR2 are SGDLS and YYNGEE. The CDR3 loop is CASSAQPVQGNTEAFF. In DNA, the CDR3 is TGTGCCAGCAGCGCACAGCCGGTACAGGGGAACACTGAAGCTTTCTTT.

The chain uses TRBV29-1 and TRBJ1-2; no definite D call. CDR3 length equals 13 residues. From germline, CDR1 is SQVTM and CDR2 ANQGSEA. V was trimmed by 4 bases and J by 0 bases, leaving 9 bases between them. CDR3 sequence reads: CSVAVAANYGYTF. The CDR3 DNA is TGCAGCGTTGCCGTGGCAGCTAACTATGGCTACACCTTC.

This clonotype was observed at least ten times. The gene calls are TRBV20-1 and TRBJ1-2; D not resolved. Germline values: CDR1 DFQATT, CDR2 SNEGSKA (reference sequence). This CDR3 spans 11 amino acids. Trimming took off 2 bases at V and 1 base at J, with 2 bases between the two ends. CDR3 residues: CSARSNYGYTF. In nucleotides, the CDR3 is TGCAGTGCTAGAAGTAACTATGGCTACACCTTC.